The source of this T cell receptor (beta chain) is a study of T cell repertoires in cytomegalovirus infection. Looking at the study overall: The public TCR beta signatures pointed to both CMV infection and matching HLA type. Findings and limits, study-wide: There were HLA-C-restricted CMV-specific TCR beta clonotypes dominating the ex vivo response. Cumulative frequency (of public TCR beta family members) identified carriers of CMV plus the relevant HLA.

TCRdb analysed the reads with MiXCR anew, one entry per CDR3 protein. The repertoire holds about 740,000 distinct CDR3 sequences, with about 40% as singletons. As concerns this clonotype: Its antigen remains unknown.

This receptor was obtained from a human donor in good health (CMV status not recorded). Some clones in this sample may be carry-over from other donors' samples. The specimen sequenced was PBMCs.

CDR3 region: CASSLELSGMSPLHF. The CDR3, as DNA: TGTGCCAGCAGCTTAGAGTTGTCGGGAATGTCACCCCTCCACTTT. The gene calls are TRBV7-2 and TRBJ1-6; D gene unclear. Germline V gives CDR1 SGHTA, CDR2 FQGNSA. V lost 1 base and J 10 bases, leaving 14 bases between the germline ends. The CDR3 has 15 amino acids.